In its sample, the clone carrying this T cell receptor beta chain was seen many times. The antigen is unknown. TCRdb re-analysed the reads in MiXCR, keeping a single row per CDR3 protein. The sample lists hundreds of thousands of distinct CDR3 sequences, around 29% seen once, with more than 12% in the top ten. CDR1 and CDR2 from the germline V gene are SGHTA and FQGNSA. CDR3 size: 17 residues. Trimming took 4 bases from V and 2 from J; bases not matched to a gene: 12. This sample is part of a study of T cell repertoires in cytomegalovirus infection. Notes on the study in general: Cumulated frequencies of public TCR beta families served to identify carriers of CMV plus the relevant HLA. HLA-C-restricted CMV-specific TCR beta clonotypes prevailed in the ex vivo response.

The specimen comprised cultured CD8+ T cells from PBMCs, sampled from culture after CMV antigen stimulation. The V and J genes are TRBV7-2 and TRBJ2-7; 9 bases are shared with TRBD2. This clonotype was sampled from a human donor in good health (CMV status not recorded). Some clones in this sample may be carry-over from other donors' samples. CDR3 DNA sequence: TGTGCCAGCAGCTACAGGGAACGACTAGCGGAGGCCTACGAGCAGTACTTC. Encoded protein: CASSYRERLAEAYEQYF.